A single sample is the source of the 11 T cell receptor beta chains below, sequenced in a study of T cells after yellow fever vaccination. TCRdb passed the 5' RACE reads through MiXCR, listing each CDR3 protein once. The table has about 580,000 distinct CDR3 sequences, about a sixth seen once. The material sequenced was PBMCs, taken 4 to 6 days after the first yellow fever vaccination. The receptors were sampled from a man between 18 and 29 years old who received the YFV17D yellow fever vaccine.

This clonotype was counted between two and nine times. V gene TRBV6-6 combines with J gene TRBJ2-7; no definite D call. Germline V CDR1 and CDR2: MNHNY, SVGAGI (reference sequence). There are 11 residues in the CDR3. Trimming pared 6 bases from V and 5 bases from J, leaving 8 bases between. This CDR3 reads CASSSRDEQYF. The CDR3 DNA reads TGTGCCAGCAGCTCAAGAGACGAGCAGTACTTC.

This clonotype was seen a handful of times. CDR3 DNA: TGTGCCTGGTCGACAGCGGAGGATGGTTTCTTT. Translating it yields CAWSTAEDGFF. The chain employs TRBV30 and TRBJ1-1; possible D gene TRBD1, 5 bases. The CDR3 consists of 11 residues. Trimming left V 5 bases short and J 13 bases short, with 17 bases between. In germline, CDR1 is GTSNPN, CDR2 SVGIG (reference sequence).

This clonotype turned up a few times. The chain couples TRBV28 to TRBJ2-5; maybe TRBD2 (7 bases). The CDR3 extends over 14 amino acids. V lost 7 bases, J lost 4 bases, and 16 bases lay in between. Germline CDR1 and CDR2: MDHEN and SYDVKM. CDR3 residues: CASKPRGGRETQYF. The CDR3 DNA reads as TGTGCCAGCAAGCCGAGGGGGGGGCGAGAGACCCAGTACTTC.

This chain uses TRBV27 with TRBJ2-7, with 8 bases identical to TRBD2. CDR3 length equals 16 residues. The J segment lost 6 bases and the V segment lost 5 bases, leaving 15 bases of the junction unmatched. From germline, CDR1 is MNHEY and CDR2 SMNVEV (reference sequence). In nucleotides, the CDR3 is TGTGCCAGCAGTCCCGCGTGGGCTAGCGGGTTTGTCGAGCAGTACTTC. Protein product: CASSPAWASGFVEQYF.

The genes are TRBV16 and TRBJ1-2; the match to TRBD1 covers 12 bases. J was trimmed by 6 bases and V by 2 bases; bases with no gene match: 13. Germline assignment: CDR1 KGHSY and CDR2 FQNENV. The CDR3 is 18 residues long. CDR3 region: CASSQANDPGQGADGYTF. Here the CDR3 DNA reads TGTGCCAGCAGCCAAGCAAATGATCCGGGACAGGGGGCGGATGGCTACACCTTC.

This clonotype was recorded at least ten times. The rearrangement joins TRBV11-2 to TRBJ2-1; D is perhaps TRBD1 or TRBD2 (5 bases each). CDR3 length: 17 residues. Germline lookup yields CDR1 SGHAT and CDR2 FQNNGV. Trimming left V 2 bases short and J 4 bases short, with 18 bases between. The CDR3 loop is CASSLRVGSGRYNEQFF. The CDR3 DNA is TGTGCCAGCAGCTTAAGGGTTGGATCGGGACGATACAATGAGCAGTTCTTC.

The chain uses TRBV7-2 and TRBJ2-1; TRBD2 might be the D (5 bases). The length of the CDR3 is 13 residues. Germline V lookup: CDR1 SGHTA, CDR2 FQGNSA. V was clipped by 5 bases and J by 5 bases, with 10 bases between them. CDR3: CASSIGLDNEQFF. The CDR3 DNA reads TGTGCCAGCAGCATCGGACTGGACAATGAGCAGTTCTTC.

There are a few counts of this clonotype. The CDR3 protein is CASSLGGERLGNIQYF. The DNA of the CDR3 is TGTGCCAGCAGCTTAGGAGGAGAGCGGCTAGGAAACATTCAGTACTTC. The rearrangement joins TRBV7-2 to TRBJ2-4; perhaps TRBD2 as D (5 bases). The CDR3 loop spans 16 amino acids. With 1 base removed from V and 6 bases from J, the gap between germline ends came to 16 bases. Germline assignment: CDR1 SGHTA and CDR2 FQGNSA. Together with reference TRBV7-2 and TRBJ2-4, the CDR3 gives the full variable domain: GAGVSQSPSNKVTEKGKDVELRCDPISGHTALYWYRQSLGQGLEFLIYFQGNSAPDKSGLPSDRFSAERTGGSVSTLTIQRTQQEDSAVYLCASSLGGERLGNIQYFGAGTRLSVL.

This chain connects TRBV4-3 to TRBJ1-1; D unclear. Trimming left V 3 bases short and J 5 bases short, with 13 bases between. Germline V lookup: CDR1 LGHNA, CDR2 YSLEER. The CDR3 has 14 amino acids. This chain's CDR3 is CASSHEVGRTEAFF. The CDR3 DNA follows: TGCGCCAGCAGCCATGAGGTAGGGCGGACTGAAGCTTTCTTT.

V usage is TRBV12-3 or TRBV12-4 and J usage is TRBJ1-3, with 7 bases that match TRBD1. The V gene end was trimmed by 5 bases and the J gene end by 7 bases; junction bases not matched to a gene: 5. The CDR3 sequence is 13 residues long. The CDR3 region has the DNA TGTGCCAGCAGTCCCGACAGGGCGAACACCATATATTTT. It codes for CASSPDRANTIYF.

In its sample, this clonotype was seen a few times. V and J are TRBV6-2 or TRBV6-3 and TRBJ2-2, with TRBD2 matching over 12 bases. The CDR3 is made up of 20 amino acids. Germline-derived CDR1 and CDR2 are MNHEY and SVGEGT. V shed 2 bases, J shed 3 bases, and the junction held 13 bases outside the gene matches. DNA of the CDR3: TGTGCCAGCAGTTACCCGTCCAAGGACCTAGCGGGGGGGGACACCGGGGAGCTGTTTTTT. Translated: CASSYPSKDLAGGDTGELFF.